The 30 T cell receptor beta chains below all came from one sample that was sequenced in a study of a mutant IDH1 vaccine in newly diagnosed glioma. The method was immunoSEQ multiplex PCR; TCRdb's version includes in-frame clones alone and lacks a portion of them. The data contain about 25,000 clones, 60% to 80% of them seen just once; the ten biggest clones take up approximately 9%. Described time point: week 11, during vaccination. Every vaccination contained 300 ug of the mutant IDH1 20-mer peptide and was paired with topical imiquimod. These receptors are not linked to any known antigen. Material: PBMCs, obtained from a glioma patient whose treatment included an IDH1 peptide vaccine. The receptors derive from a woman in her late teens or twenties with glioma.

This clone occurred a few times. The chain has TRBV6-5 and TRBJ1-1; no reliable D call. This CDR3 region has 12 residues. Trimming cost V 5 bases and J 1 base, with 5 bases left between them. Germline CDR1 MNHEY, CDR2 SVGAGI. The CDR3: CASSKRNTEAFF. The CDR3 region has the DNA TGTGCCAGCAGTAAAAGGAACACTGAAGCTTTCTTT.

V gene TRBV7-9 combines with J gene TRBJ1-5; no definite D call. This CDR3 contains 14 residues. Trimming removed 4 bases from V and 7 bases from J, with 14 bases in between. Germline CDR1 SEHNR, CDR2 FQNEAQ (reference sequence). The CDR3 coding sequence is TGTGCCAGCAGCTCACACTGGGAAAACCAGCCCCAGCATTTT. Its translation: CASSSHWENQPQHF.

The chain combines TRBV6-1 with TRBJ2-1; TRBD2 matches at 12 bases. Germline values: CDR1 MNHNS, CDR2 SASEGT. The CDR3 consists of 15 residues. Trimming at V came to 2 bases and at J to 4 bases, leaving 0 bases not matched to a gene. The CDR3 DNA sequence: TGTGCCAGCAGTGAACTAGCGGGGGGGTACAATGAGCAGTTCTTC. This gives the protein CASSELAGGYNEQFF.

The chain joins TRBV2 to TRBJ2-3, with TRBD1 matching over 8 bases. The CDR3 length is 15 residues. CDR1 is SNHLY, CDR2 FYNNEI, per germline. V shed 6 bases, J shed 4 bases, and the junction held 9 bases outside the gene matches. The CDR3 DNA reads TGTGCCAGCAGAACCGGGACAGGATCCCCAGATACGCAGTATTTT. It specifies CASRTGTGSPDTQYF.

The chain uses TRBV5-1 and TRBJ1-1; D is unresolved. CDR3 length equals 12 residues. Germline CDR1 is SGHRS and CDR2 is YFSETQ. Trimming stripped 6 bases from V and 1 base from J, with 7 bases between. DNA for the CDR3: TGCGCCAGCAAGCTGGCGAACACTGAAGCTTTCTTT. Translated: CASKLANTEAFF.

The chain joins TRBV27 to TRBJ2-7; tentative D call: TRBD1 (5 bases). The CDR3 has 13 amino acids. V was pared by 7 bases and J by 4 bases, with 14 bases between. The germline gives CDR1 MNHEY, CDR2 SMNVEV (reference sequence). In DNA, the CDR3 is TGTGCCAGCACTATAGGGGTCTTGTACGAGCAGTACTTC. It codes for CASTIGVLYEQYF.

The genes are TRBV2 and TRBJ1-2; D unclear. CDR3 length: 14 residues. Trimming stripped 0 bases from V and 9 bases from J, with 14 bases between. CDR1 and CDR2 (germline): SNHLY, FYNNEI. CDR3 sequence reads: CASSEAQTYRSYTF. As DNA, the CDR3 is TGTGCCAGCAGTGAAGCGCAAACCTACCGAAGCTACACCTTC.

The rearrangement links TRBV5-1 to TRBJ1-2; D unresolved. CDR3 size: 15 residues. The V gene's germline CDR1 is SGHRS and CDR2 YFSETQ. V lost 0 bases and J 8 bases, leaving 17 bases between the germline ends. CDR3 in DNA: TGCGCCAGCAGCTTGGGACCTACCACCGCAATAGGCTACACCTTC. As protein: CASSLGPTTAIGYTF.

The V and J genes are TRBV18 and TRBJ2-7, with 9 bases fitting TRBD1. The V gene's germline CDR1 is KGHSH and CDR2 LQKENI. The J segment lost 7 bases and the V segment lost 3 bases, leaving 4 bases of the junction unmatched. The CDR3 covers 13 residues. CDR3 bases: TGTGCCAGCTCACCCGGGACAGGGAGAGAGCAGTACTTC. Its protein product is CASSPGTGREQYF.

The J gene is TRBJ2-1, the V gene TRBV2, with D hard to call. Germline lookup yields CDR1 SNHLY and CDR2 FYNNEI. The CDR3 totals 13 residues. The CDR3 DNA reads as TGTACCTCCTGTGGGGTCGGGCTGGTTGAGCAGTTCTTC. Translation gives CTSCGVGLVEQFF.

This sequence joins TRBV14 and TRBJ2-1; possibly TRBD1 for D (5 bases). Per germline, CDR1 SGHDN and CDR2 FVKESK. The CDR3 spans 14 residues. The V end was cut by 4 bases, the J end by 9 bases, with 16 bases between. The CDR3 DNA sequence: TGTGCCAGCAGCCCGGAAGGCAGGGTGGGTGAGCAGTTCTTC. It encodes CASSPEGRVGEQFF.

The V gene is TRBV5-6, the J gene TRBJ2-7, with 12 bases lining up with TRBD2. The CDR3 totals 18 residues. With 6 bases clipped from V and 6 bases from J, the junction kept 19 bases outside the gene matches. Per germline, CDR1 SGHDT and CDR2 YYEEEE. CDR3 bases: TGTGCCAGCAATACACTATCCCCCCTAGCGGGAGGGGTGAGCGAGCAGTACTTC. It is translated as CASNTLSPLAGGVSEQYF.

This chain joins TRBV27 and TRBJ2-5; possible D gene TRBD1, 5 bases. The length of the CDR3 is 13 residues. CDR1 is MNHEY and CDR2 is SMNVEV in the germline V gene (reference sequence). Trimming shortened V by 5 bases and J by 1 base, and 8 bases separated the two germline ends. The CDR3 sequence is CASSRTSQETQYF. CDR3 nucleotides: TGTGCCAGCAGTAGGACAAGCCAAGAGACCCAGTACTTC.

The genes are TRBV5-8 and TRBJ1-5; TRBD1 matches 10 bases. The CDR3 has 16 amino acids. V shed 4 bases and J 1 base; nucleotides not matched to a gene: 5. Per germline, CDR1 SGHTS and CDR2 YDEGEE. The CDR3 sequence is CASSTGQGTSNQPQHF. The CDR3 nucleotides are TGTGCCAGCAGCACGGGACAGGGGACGAGCAATCAGCCCCAGCATTTT.

CDR3: CASSIASGSDTQYF. The CDR3 DNA sequence: TGTGCCAGTAGTATTGCTAGCGGGTCAGATACGCAGTATTTT. J is TRBJ2-3 and V is TRBV19; TRBD2 matches at 8 bases. The CDR3 extends over 14 amino acids. Germline CDR1 reads LNHDA; CDR2 reads SQIVND (reference sequence). V gave up 3 bases and J gave up 4 bases; unmatched junction bases: 3.

This chain links TRBV4-2 with TRBJ1-1; D is undetermined. Trimming stripped 0 bases from V and 4 bases from J, with 15 bases between. This CDR3 is 16 amino acids long. Germline values: CDR1 LGHNA, CDR2 YNFKEQ. The CDR3 loop reads CASSQEYGVRGTEAFF. CDR3 nucleotides: TGTGCCAGCAGCCAAGAGTACGGTGTCCGGGGCACTGAAGCTTTCTTT.

This clone has a handful of counts. The DNA for the CDR3 is TGCAGTGCTAGTGGGGGGGGTGAAGCTTTCTTT. Amino acids: CSASGGGEAFF. This chain links TRBV20-1 with TRBJ1-1; possibly TRBD1 for D (5 bases). V lost 3 bases and J 7 bases, leaving 9 bases between the germline ends. CDR1 is DFQATT, CDR2 SNEGSKA, per germline (reference sequence). The CDR3 sequence is 11 residues long.

This chain links TRBV13 with TRBJ1-1; D might be TRBD1 (6 bases). The CDR3 has 13 residues. With 1 base removed from V and 6 bases from J, the gap between germline ends came to 9 bases. CDR1 is PRHDT and CDR2 is FYEKMQ in the germline V gene (reference sequence). CDR3 in DNA: TGTGCCAGCAGCTTAGCGGGGGCACCTGAAGCTTTCTTT. It translates to CASSLAGAPEAFF.

This clone has a single count. One junction end disagrees with the germline gene, perhaps due to a read error. The rearrangement uses TRBV15 and TRBJ1-2, with 8 bases that match TRBD1. Germline CDR1 LNHNV, CDR2 YYDKDF (reference sequence). The CDR3 loop spans 12 amino acids. CDR3 amino acids: CATSRRTGTSIF. Written as DNA, the CDR3 is TGTGCCACCAGCAGGCGGACAGGGACCTCTATTTTC.

Only one count was recorded for this clone. The chain recombines TRBV4-1 with TRBJ1-2; D unresolved. The germline V gene encodes CDR1 MGHRA and CDR2 YSYEKL. CDR3 length: 15 amino acids. Trimming pared 4 bases from V and 1 base from J, leaving 13 bases between. The CDR3 loop reads CASSRVEGGNYGYTF. In DNA, the CDR3 is TGCGCCAGCAGCCGCGTGGAGGGCGGTAACTATGGCTACACCTTC.

The chain is built from TRBV5-1 and TRBJ2-1; 10 nucleotides line up with TRBD2. The V gene's germline CDR1 is SGHRS and CDR2 YFSETQ. V lost 2 bases to trimming and J lost 6 bases; unmatched junction nucleotides: 11. This CDR3 is built from 17 residues. This CDR3 reads CASSLTPGLATVNEQFF. As DNA, the CDR3 is TGCGCCAGCAGCTTAACACCGGGACTAGCGACCGTCAATGAGCAGTTCTTC.

This clone showed up just a few times. The V gene is TRBV6-5, the J gene TRBJ1-4, with D unresolved. CDR3 length: 14 residues. CDR1 and CDR2 from the germline V gene are MNHEY and SVGAGI. V gave up 2 bases and J gave up 8 bases, with 12 bases separating them. The CDR3 nucleotides are TGTGCCAGCAGTTACCAACAGCTTGGGGAAAAACTGTTTTTT. Translation gives CASSYQQLGEKLFF.

J is TRBJ2-5 and V is TRBV27; 9 nucleotides line up with TRBD2. CDR1 MNHEY and CDR2 SMNVEV come from the germline V gene (reference sequence). The trim removed 4 bases at V and 4 bases at J, leaving 7 bases unmatched. CDR3 length: 15 residues. The CDR3 DNA sequence: TGTGCCAGCAGTTATATAGGGACTAGCACAGAGACCCAGTACTTC. Residues: CASSYIGTSTETQYF.

CDR3 DNA: TGTGCCAGCAGCCCCCTGGCTGAAGCTTTCTTT. This gives the protein CASSPLAEAFF. The chain joins TRBV11-1 to TRBJ1-1; D unclear. CDR3 length: 11 residues. The V end was cut by 5 bases, the J end by 6 bases, with 7 bases between. The germline CDR1 and CDR2 sequences are SGHAT and FQDESV (reference sequence).

In its sample, this clone was seen a few times. The chain has TRBV6-5 and TRBJ2-7; possibly TRBD2 for D (7 bases). This CDR3 comprises 12 residues. CDR1 and CDR2 from the germline V gene are MNHEY and SVGAGI. V dropped 11 bases and J dropped 5 bases, with 16 bases sitting between them. For the CDR3, the DNA is TGTGCCGCCATGGGAGGGGGGAACGAGCAGTACTTC. Its protein product is CAAMGGGNEQYF.

The chain recombines TRBV6-1 with TRBJ2-7; D remains unclear. The germline V gene encodes CDR1 MNHNS and CDR2 SASEGT. The CDR3 has 10 amino acids. V was cut by 7 bases and J by 4 bases, with 5 bases left in between. The CDR3 is CASNEYEQYF. The CDR3 DNA reads as TGTGCCAGCAATGAGTACGAGCAGTACTTC.

The CDR3 is CASSSARQGINQPQHF. Written as DNA, the CDR3 is TGTGCCAGCAGTTCGGCTCGACAGGGGATCAATCAGCCCCAGCATTTT. The chain carries TRBV6-6 and TRBJ1-5; 8 bases fit TRBD1. V lost 4 bases to trimming and J lost 3 bases; unmatched junction nucleotides: 8. The CDR3 runs to 16 residues. CDR1 and CDR2 from the germline V gene are MNHNY and SVGAGI (reference sequence).

The V call is TRBV18, the J call TRBJ2-5, with D hard to call. CDR1 KGHSH and CDR2 LQKENI come from the germline V gene. The germline V and J ends were trimmed by 3 bases and 3 bases, with 2 bases remaining between them. The CDR3 runs 11 residues. The CDR3 DNA reads TGTGCCAGCTCACCGAAAGAGACCCAGTACTTC. Amino acids: CASSPKETQYF.

The gene calls are TRBV5-1 and TRBJ2-5, with 9 bases that match TRBD2. The CDR3 sequence is 16 residues long. The V segment lost 3 bases and the J segment 2 bases; nucleotides outside the gene matches: 8. CDR1 SGHRS and CDR2 YFSETQ come from the germline V gene. In nucleotides, the CDR3 is TGCGCCAGCAGCTCAATAGCGGGAGTAGGTCAAGAGACCCAGTACTTC. The encoded protein is CASSSIAGVGQETQYF. Variable domain in full (rest from reference TRBV5-1 and TRBJ2-5): KAGVTQTPRYLIKTRGQQVTLSCSPISGHRSVSWYQQTPGQGLQFLFEYFSETQRNKGNFPGRFSGRQFSNSRSEMNVSTLELGDSALYLCASSSIAGVGQETQYFGPGTRLLVL.

The V call is TRBV19, the J call TRBJ2-5; tentatively, D is TRBD1 (5 bases). The CDR3 extends over 15 amino acids. CDR1 is LNHDA and CDR2 is SQIVND in the germline V gene (reference sequence). V lost 5 bases, J lost 2 bases, and 15 bases lay in between. DNA for the CDR3: TGTGCCAGTAGTGCGGCCAGGGTGGCGCAAGAGACCCAGTACTTC. This translates into CASSAARVAQETQYF.